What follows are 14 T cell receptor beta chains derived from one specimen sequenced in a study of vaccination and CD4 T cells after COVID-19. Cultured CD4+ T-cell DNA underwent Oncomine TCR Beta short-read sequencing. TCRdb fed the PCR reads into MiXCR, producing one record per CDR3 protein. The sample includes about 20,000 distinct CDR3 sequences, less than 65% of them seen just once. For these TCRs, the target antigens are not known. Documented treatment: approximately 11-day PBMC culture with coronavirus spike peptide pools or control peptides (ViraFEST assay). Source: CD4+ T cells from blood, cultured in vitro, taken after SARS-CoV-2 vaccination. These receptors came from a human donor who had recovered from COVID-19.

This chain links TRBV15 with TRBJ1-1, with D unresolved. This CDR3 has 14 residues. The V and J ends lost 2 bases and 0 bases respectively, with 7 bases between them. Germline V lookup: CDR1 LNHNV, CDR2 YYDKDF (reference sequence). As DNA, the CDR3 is TGTGCCACCAGCAGAAAAGGGATGAACACTGAAGCTTTCTTT. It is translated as CATSRKGMNTEAFF.

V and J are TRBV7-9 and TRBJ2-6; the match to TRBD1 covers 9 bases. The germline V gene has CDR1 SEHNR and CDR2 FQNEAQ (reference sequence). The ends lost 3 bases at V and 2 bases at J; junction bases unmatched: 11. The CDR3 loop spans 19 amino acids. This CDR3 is CASSFGRLGTGPGANVLTF. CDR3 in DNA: TGTGCCAGCAGCTTTGGGCGCTTAGGGACAGGGCCTGGGGCCAACGTCCTGACTTTC. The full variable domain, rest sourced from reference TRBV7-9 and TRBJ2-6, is DTGVSQNPRHKITKRGQNVTFRCDPISEHNRLYWYRQTLGQGPEFLTYFQNEAQLEKSRLLSDRFSAERPKGSFSTLEIQRTEQGDSAMYLCASSFGRLGTGPGANVLTFGAGSRLTVL.

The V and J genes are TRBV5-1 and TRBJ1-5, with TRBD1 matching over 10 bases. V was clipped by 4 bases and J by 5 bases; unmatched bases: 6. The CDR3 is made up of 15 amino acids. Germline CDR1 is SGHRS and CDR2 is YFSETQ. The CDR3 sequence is CASSPGQGYDQPQHF. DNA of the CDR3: TGCGCCAGCAGCCCGGGACAGGGGTATGATCAGCCCCAGCATTTT.

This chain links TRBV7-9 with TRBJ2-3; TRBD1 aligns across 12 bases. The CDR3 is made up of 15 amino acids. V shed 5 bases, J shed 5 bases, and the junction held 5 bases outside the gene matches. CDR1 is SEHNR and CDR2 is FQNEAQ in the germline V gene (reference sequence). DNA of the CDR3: TGTGCCAGCAGCCTCCGGGACAGGGGGCGAGATACGCAGTATTTT. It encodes CASSLRDRGRDTQYF.

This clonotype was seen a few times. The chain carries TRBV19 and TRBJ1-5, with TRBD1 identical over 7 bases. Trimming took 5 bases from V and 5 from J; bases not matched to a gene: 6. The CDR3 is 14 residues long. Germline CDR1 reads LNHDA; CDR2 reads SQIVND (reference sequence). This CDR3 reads CASSFPGGDQPQHF. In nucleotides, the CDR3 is TGTGCCAGTAGTTTTCCAGGGGGGGATCAGCCCCAGCATTTT.

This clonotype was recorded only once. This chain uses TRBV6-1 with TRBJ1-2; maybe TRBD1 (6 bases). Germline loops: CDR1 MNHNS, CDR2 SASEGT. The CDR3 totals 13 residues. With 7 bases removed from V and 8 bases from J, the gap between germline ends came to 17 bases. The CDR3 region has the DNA TGTGCCAGCATCAGGGGCGGATCCGGGGGCTACACCTTC. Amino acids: CASIRGGSGGYTF.

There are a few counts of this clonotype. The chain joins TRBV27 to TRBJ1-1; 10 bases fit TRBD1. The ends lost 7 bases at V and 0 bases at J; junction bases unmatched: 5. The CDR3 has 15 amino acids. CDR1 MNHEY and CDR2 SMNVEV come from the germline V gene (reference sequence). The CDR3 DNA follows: TGTGCCAGCAAGGACAGGGGGTTCATGAACACTGAAGCTTTCTTT. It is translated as CASKDRGFMNTEAFF.

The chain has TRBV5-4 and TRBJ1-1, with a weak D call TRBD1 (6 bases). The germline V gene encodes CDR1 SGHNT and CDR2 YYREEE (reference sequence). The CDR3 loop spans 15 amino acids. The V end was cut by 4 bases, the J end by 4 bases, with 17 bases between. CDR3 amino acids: CASSPGGAFGTEAFF. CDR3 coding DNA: TGTGCCAGCAGCCCGGGGGGGGCTTTCGGCACTGAAGCTTTCTTT.

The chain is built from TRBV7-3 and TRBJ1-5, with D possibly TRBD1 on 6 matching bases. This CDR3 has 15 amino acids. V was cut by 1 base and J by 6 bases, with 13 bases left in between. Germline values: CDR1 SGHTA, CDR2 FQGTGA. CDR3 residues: CASSLSGGQGQPQHF. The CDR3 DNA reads TGTGCCAGCAGCTTAAGCGGGGGGCAGGGTCAGCCCCAGCATTTT. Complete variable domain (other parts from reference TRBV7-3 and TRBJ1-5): GAGVSQTPSNKVTEKGKYVELRCDPISGHTALYWYRQSLGQGPEFLIYFQGTGAADDSGLPNDRFFAVRPEGSVSTLKIQRTERGDSAVYLCASSLSGGQGQPQHFGDGTRLSIL.

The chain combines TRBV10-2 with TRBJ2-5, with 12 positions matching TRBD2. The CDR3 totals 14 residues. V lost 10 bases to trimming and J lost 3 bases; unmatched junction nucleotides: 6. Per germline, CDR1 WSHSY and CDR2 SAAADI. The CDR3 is CATRLAGEKETQYF. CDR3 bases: TGCGCCACAAGACTAGCGGGAGAAAAAGAGACCCAGTACTTC.

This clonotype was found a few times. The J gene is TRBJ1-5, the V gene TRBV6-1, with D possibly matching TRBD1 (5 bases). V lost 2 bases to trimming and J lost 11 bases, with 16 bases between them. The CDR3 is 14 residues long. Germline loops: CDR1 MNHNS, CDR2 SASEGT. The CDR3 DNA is TGTGCCAGCAGTGAAAATCAGGGACCGTCAGCCCAGCATTTT. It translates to CASSENQGPSAQHF.

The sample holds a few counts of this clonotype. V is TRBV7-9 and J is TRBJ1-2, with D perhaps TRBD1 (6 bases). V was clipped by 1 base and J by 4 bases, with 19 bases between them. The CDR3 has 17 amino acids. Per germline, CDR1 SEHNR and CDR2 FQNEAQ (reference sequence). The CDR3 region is CASSLGGSTGRVYGYTF. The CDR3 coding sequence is TGTGCCAGCAGCTTAGGTGGCTCGACAGGCCGGGTCTATGGCTACACCTTC.

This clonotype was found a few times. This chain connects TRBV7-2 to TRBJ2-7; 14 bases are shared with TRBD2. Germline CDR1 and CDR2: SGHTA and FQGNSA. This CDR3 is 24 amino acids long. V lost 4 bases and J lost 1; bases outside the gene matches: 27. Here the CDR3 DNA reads TGTGCCAGCAGCTCGGATGGATCTGGACTAGCGGGGGGTCTAGACGATATCCGGTCCTACGAGCAGTACTTC. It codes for CASSSDGSGLAGGLDDIRSYEQYF.

In DNA, the CDR3 is TGTGCCAGCAGTTTAGTCTCGCCGGGGGCCTTAGGTGAAGCTTTCTTT. Encoded protein: CASSLVSPGALGEAFF. This chain connects TRBV12-3 or TRBV12-4 to TRBJ1-1; TRBD1 might be the D (6 bases). V was cut by 1 base and J by 7 bases, with 19 bases left in between. The CDR3 is 16 amino acids.